A single sample is the source of the 2 T cell receptor beta chains below, sequenced in a study of shared clonotypes between healthy human individuals. Repertoires were generated with immunoSEQ multiplex PCR, while TCRdb's copy carries only in-frame clones and drops some. The sample lists under 2,500,000 clones, about 94% occurring once. Sequencing was done on a sample of naive CD4+ T cells sorted from blood. Subset given: CD45RA+ positively selected. The receptors originated from a young man in good health.

To note about this clone: Other DNA sequences within the sample encode an identical CDR3. This rearrangement joins TRBV29-1 to TRBJ2-5, with a weak D call TRBD2 (6 bases). The CDR3 contains 12 residues. Germline V lookup: CDR1 SQVTM, CDR2 ANQGSEA. Trimming removed 2 bases at V and 4 bases at J, with 8 bases between. The CDR3 region has the DNA TGCAGCGTTGAATCCGGGGGAGAGACCCAGTACTTC. Translation: CSVESGGETQYF.

This clone appeared a few times. The germline gene is not matched at one end of the junction; a read error may be the cause. The V call is TRBV7-7, the J call TRBJ2-1, with 9 bases aligning to TRBD1. This CDR3 comprises 16 residues. Germline CDR1 and CDR2: SSHAT and FNYEAQ (reference sequence). The CDR3, as DNA: TGTGCTAGCAGCCAGGCCGGGACAGGGTTTGGGAATGAGCAGTTCTTC. Translation gives CASSQAGTGFGNEQFF.